This T cell receptor beta chain was identified during a study of blood T cell repertoires in COVID-19 (dated by TCRdb to 2018 to 2020). Describing the broader study: The collaborator samples originated in the United States, Italy and Spain and spanned the acute and convalescent phases of COVID-19. The material from the prospective study consisted of cDNA or gDNA derived from T cells, B-cell-depleted T cells, or PBMCs. The dataset comprised deeply sampled blood TCRbeta repertoires from subjects exposed to, actively infected with, or recovered from COVID-19. The repertoires were released in a freely available public database meant as a resource for research on the immune response to SARS-CoV-2. The samples were drawn from two sources: the first 160 participants of the ongoing ImmuneRACE study, and 1,200 or so subjects contributed by 6 global collaborators. A de-identified subject ID, COVID-19 status, age in years and sex were almost always included in the sample metadata. HLA class I and class II types, where available, came from metadata supplied by the sample provider rather than from assay-based typing. Broad study findings and their caveats: How much clinical and demographic metadata was included differed by source and by participant, and the metadata was provided uncurated.

A note on this clone: What this receptor recognizes is not known. Base qualities are missing; no much larger clone stands one base away.

The collaborating institutions used their own protocols to collect whole blood in K2EDTA tubes. For TCRbeta analysis, collaborator samples were shipped as frozen whole blood, as isolated PBMCs, or as DNA extracted from either sample type. TCRbeta CDR3 regions were amplified from genomic DNA using the immunoSEQ Assay, a bias-controlled multiplex PCR. The original pipeline was this. Nucleated cell counts per sample were estimated from amplification of reference gene primers within the assay. To quantify the absolute abundance of each unique TCRbeta CDR3 rearrangement, sequence reads were collapsed and filtered. For each sample, productive Simpson clonality was calculated by taking the square root of Simpson's diversity index across productive rearrangements. The table was pulled from immuneACCESS by TCRdb, which kept in-frame rearrangements only. Such tables lose some clones; where checked, under half of the loss comes from unresolved V genes, and the rest has no known cause. V and J calls and clone size are copied from that table; D and trimming were computed from the DNA. Within this sample are 150,000 to 200,000 clones, with around 86% of them counted one time only. The ten largest clonotypes hold 5.5% to 8.5% of the sample.

This TCR came from a woman over 75 in a cohort sampled during active or convalescent COVID-19. The sequencing sample was made of peripheral blood.

CDR3 reads: CASSYSAGTRNTIYF. DNA sequence: TGTGCCAGCAGTTACTCGGCTGGTACGCGAAACACCATATATTTT. In this chain, TRBV6-2 or TRBV6-3 is recombined with TRBJ1-3, with the D gene uncertain. The CDR3 holds 15 amino acids from the cysteine to the phenylalanine. Only the CDR3 portion is preserved as DNA: 45 bases, with reading frame beginning at the first base. Per the germline V gene, MNHEY is the CDR1 and SVGEGT is the CDR2. The V end loses 0 bases and the J end loses 5 bases, and a stretch of 11 bases separates them.